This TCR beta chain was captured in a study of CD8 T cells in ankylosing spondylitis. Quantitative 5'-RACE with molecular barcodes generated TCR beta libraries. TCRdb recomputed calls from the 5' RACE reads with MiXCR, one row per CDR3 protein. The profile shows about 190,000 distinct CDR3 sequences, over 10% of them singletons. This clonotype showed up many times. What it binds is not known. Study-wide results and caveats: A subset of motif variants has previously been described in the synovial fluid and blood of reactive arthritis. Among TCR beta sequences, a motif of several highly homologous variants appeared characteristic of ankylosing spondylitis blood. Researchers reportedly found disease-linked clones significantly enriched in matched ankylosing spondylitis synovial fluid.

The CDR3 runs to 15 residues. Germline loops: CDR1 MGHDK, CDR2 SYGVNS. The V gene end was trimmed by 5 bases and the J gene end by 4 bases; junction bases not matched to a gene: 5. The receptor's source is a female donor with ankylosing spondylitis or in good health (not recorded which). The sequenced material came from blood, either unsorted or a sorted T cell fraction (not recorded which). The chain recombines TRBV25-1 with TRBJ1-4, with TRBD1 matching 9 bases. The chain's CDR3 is CASSHRTGDNEKLFF. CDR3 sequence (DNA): TGTGCCAGCAGTCACCGGACAGGGGATAATGAAAAACTGTTTTTT. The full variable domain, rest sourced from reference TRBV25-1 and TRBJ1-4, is EADIYQTPRYLVIGTGKKITLECSQTMGHDKMYWYQQDPGMELHLIHYSYGVNSTEKGDLSSESTVSRIRTEHFPLTLESARPSHTSQYLCASSHRTGDNEKLFFGSGTQLSVL.